Each of the 6 T cell receptor beta chains below was sequenced from the same sample in a study of T cell responses to AZD1222 COVID-19 vaccine. Profiling relied on immunoSEQ multiplex PCR, and the TCRdb table lists in-frame clones only, not all of them. The repertoire holds 110,000 or so clones, with about 91% as singletons. The specimen was peripheral blood, collected 28 days after the second AZD1222 dose. Receptors originate from an adult who received the AZD1222 COVID-19 vaccine.

This sequence joins TRBV6-5 and TRBJ1-2; D might be TRBD1 (5 bases). CDR1 is MNHEY and CDR2 is SVGAGI in the germline V gene. Trimming took 3 bases from V and 0 from J, leaving 11 bases between them. The CDR3 runs 15 residues. In DNA form, the CDR3 reads TGTGCCAGCAGTTATTCCCAGGGTACTAACTATGGCTACACCTTC. Translating gives CASSYSQGTNYGYTF.

The chain's CDR3 is CASSTKTTSGGVGYQETQYF. The CDR3, as DNA: TGTGCCAGCAGCACTAAAACGACTAGCGGGGGGGTCGGGTACCAAGAGACCCAGTACTTC. The chain links TRBV5-4 to TRBJ2-5; the match to TRBD2 covers 14 bases. Trimming took 4 bases from V and 0 from J; bases not matched to a gene: 14. CDR1 SGHNT and CDR2 YYREEE come from the germline V gene (reference sequence). CDR3 length: 20 amino acids.

This chain's CDR3 is CASSLGGRNNGEQYF. CDR3 bases: TGTGCCAGCAGCTTGGGAGGGCGTAACAACGGCGAGCAGTACTTC. The chain has TRBV5-6 and TRBJ2-7, with TRBD2 as a possible D gene (5 bases). Trimming left V 0 bases short and J 6 bases short, with 16 bases between. From germline, CDR1 is SGHDT and CDR2 YYEEEE. CDR3 length: 15 residues.

This clone showed up just a few times. This chain's CDR3 is CASKGTGGETGELFF. CDR3 nucleotide sequence: TGTGCCAGCAAAGGGACAGGGGGGGAAACCGGGGAGCTGTTTTTT. The chain combines TRBV6-5 with TRBJ2-2, with 11 nucleotides matching TRBD1. V shed 7 bases and J 5 bases; nucleotides not matched to a gene: 6. The CDR3 has 15 amino acids. CDR1 and CDR2 (germline): MNHEY, SVGAGI.

This clone was seen more than once but under ten times. CDR3 protein: CASSAQQSPYNSPLHF. For the CDR3, the DNA is TGTGCCAGCAGCGCCCAACAGAGCCCCTATAATTCACCCCTCCACTTT. This chain links TRBV9 with TRBJ1-6, with D unclear. CDR1 and CDR2 (germline): SGDLS, YYNGEE. This CDR3 has 16 amino acids. V lost 3 bases and J lost 2, with 12 bases in between.

The chain uses TRBV6-5 and TRBJ1-4; TRBD1 is a possible D gene (6 bases). Germline CDR1 MNHEY, CDR2 SVGAGI. This CDR3 has 14 residues. The V gene lost 8 bases and the J gene lost 1 base, with 11 bases spanning the gap. CDR3 nucleotides: TGTGCCAGCCGGGGGGGCGGAACTAATGAAAAACTGTTTTTT. It translates to CASRGGGTNEKLFF.